A single sample is the source of the 20 T cell receptor beta chains below, sequenced in a study of neurological immune-mediated disorders. TCRdb used MiXCR to reprocess the 5' RACE reads, holding one entry per CDR3 protein. The table lists tens of thousands of distinct CDR3 sequences, over 3.5% of them singletons. Sequenced material: PBMCs. These receptors were taken from a man aged 55 to 70 with multiple sclerosis.

This clonotype was counted many times. This chain joins TRBV5-1 and TRBJ2-3; possible D gene TRBD1, 6 bases. V was trimmed by 3 bases and J by 4 bases, leaving 15 bases between them. The germline gives CDR1 SGHRS, CDR2 YFSETQ. The CDR3 runs 15 residues. The CDR3 DNA is TGCGCCAGCAGCTCAGGGGATGTTAGAGCAGATACGCAGTATTTT. Protein sequence: CASSSGDVRADTQYF. Using reference TRBV5-1 and TRBJ2-3 for the parts outside the CDR3, the full variable domain is KAGVTQTPRYLIKTRGQQVTLSCSPISGHRSVSWYQQTPGQGLQFLFEYFSETQRNKGNFPGRFSGRQFSNSRSEMNVSTLELGDSALYLCASSSGDVRADTQYFGPGTRLTVL.

This clonotype was recorded at least ten times. V and J are TRBV2 and TRBJ2-1; 12 positions match TRBD1. This CDR3 is 14 amino acids long. V shed 7 bases and J 8 bases; nucleotides not matched to a gene: 6. CDR1 and CDR2 (germline): SNHLY, FYNNEI. The CDR3 is CASIRDRGLYEQFF. DNA of the CDR3: TGTGCCAGCATTCGGGACAGGGGGCTTTATGAGCAGTTCTTC.

This clonotype was counted ten times or more. This chain connects TRBV5-5 to TRBJ2-7, with unresolved D. Germline CDR1 is SGHKS and CDR2 is YYEKEE (reference sequence). This CDR3 is 11 amino acids long. Trimming left V 1 base short and J 6 bases short, with 5 bases between. CDR3 DNA sequence: TGTGCCAGCAGCTTGTTGGGCGAGCAGTACTTC. Encoded protein: CASSLLGEQYF.

This clonotype has a count of ten or more. The CDR3 protein is CSAAGTLNYGYTF. The CDR3 DNA reads as TGCAGCGCCGCCGGGACACTAAACTATGGCTACACCTTC. V is TRBV29-1 and J is TRBJ1-2, with a tentative D call TRBD1 (6 bases). Deletions cut 7 bases from V and 2 bases from J, with 14 bases between. The CDR3 runs 13 residues. Germline values: CDR1 SQVTM, CDR2 ANQGSEA.

This clonotype has at least ten counts. The V gene is TRBV7-6, the J gene TRBJ1-5, with D uncertain. This CDR3 contains 13 residues. Germline lookup yields CDR1 SGHVS and CDR2 FNYEAQ. The V gene lost 1 base and the J gene lost 7 bases, with 8 bases spanning the gap. The CDR3 bases are TGTGCCAGCAGCTTAGGGAATGGCCAGCCCCAGCATTTT. Its translation: CASSLGNGQPQHF. Full variable domain (outside the CDR3, taken from reference TRBV7-6 and TRBJ1-5): GAGVSQSPRYKVTKRGQDVALRCDPISGHVSLYWYRQALGQGPEFLTYFNYEAQQDKSGLPNDRFSAERPEGSISTLTIQRTEQRDSAMYRCASSLGNGQPQHFGDGTRLSIL.

This clonotype has more than one count but fewer than ten. The rearrangement joins TRBV5-6 to TRBJ1-5, with D tentatively TRBD1 (6 bases). Trimming pared 5 bases from V and 3 bases from J, leaving 18 bases between. The V gene's germline CDR1 is SGHDT and CDR2 YYEEEE. This CDR3 spans 16 amino acids. CDR3 sequence: CASRRRSDRPNQPQHF. The CDR3 bases are TGTGCCAGCAGACGTAGATCCGACAGGCCCAATCAGCCCCAGCATTTT.

This clonotype was seen many times. The rearrangement links TRBV6-6 to TRBJ1-4; D might be TRBD1 (5 bases). The V and J ends lost 5 bases and 12 bases respectively, with 19 bases between them. Germline lookup yields CDR1 MNHNY and CDR2 SVGAGI (reference sequence). CDR3 size: 14 residues. Here the CDR3 DNA reads TGTGCCAGCAGTCCCGTTTCGGGCCGAGGGGAACTGTTTTTT. It encodes CASSPVSGRGELFF.

Points on this clonotype: This may arise from a read error, as a much more abundant clone is one base away. The CDR3 does not end in the conserved phenylalanine or tryptophan, so this is likely a read error. The V gene is TRBV5-5, the J gene TRBJ1-2; 9 bases are a match to TRBD1. Germline loops: CDR1 SGHKS, CDR2 YYEKEE (reference sequence). With 4 bases clipped from V and 7 bases from J, the junction kept 11 bases outside the gene matches. This CDR3 region has 15 residues. CDR3 sequence: CASSHRQGVSLGYTC. Written as DNA, the CDR3 is TGTGCCAGCAGCCACCGACAGGGGGTTAGTCTTGGCTACACCTGC.

This clonotype was counted at least ten times. This sequence joins TRBV20-1 and TRBJ2-7, with D possibly matching TRBD1 (6 bases). V gave up 6 bases and J gave up 0 bases, with 12 bases separating them. CDR1 is DFQATT, CDR2 SNEGSKA, per germline (reference sequence). The CDR3 contains 13 residues. CDR3 nucleotide sequence: TGCAGTGCCCCCGGGACATTCTCCTACGAGCAGTACTTC. It translates to CSAPGTFSYEQYF.

This clonotype appeared many times. The genes are TRBV15 and TRBJ1-2; 8 nucleotides line up with TRBD1. Unmatched junction bases numbered 5, after V lost 4 bases and J lost 7 bases. This CDR3 spans 13 amino acids. Germline CDR1 is LNHNV and CDR2 is YYDKDF (reference sequence). CDR3 loop: CATSTRTGSGYTF. The CDR3 DNA reads as TGTGCCACCAGCACCCGGACAGGGAGTGGCTACACCTTC.

This clonotype was recorded at least ten times. The V and J genes are TRBV7-3 and TRBJ2-2, with unresolved D. Germline CDR1 SGHTA, CDR2 FQGTGA. CDR3 length equals 15 residues. V was cut by 5 bases and J by 0 bases, with 10 bases left in between. CDR3 DNA: TGTGCCAGCAGCCCCGACGGTCCGAACACCGGGGAGCTGTTTTTT. Translation gives CASSPDGPNTGELFF. Filled out from reference TRBV7-3 and TRBJ2-2, the complete variable domain reads GAGVSQTPSNKVTEKGKYVELRCDPISGHTALYWYRQSLGQGPEFLIYFQGTGAADDSGLPNDRFFAVRPEGSVSTLKIQRTERGDSAVYLCASSPDGPNTGELFFGEGSRLTVL.

This clonotype is judged medium-sized. This chain joins TRBV19 and TRBJ1-6; D perhaps matches TRBD1 (5 bases). The CDR3 consists of 18 residues. Germline V gene data show CDR1 as LNHDA and CDR2 as SQIVND (reference sequence). V lost 6 bases and J 9 bases, leaving 27 bases between the germline ends. The CDR3 loop is CASRKTTGDGKSGSPLHF. DNA for the CDR3: TGTGCCAGTAGGAAAACCACGGGGGACGGGAAAAGTGGTTCACCCCTCCACTTT.

This clonotype was counted at least ten times. Here the CDR3 DNA reads TGTGCCAGCAGTTTCCAGGGCCGGTCCGACGGGCAGTACTTC. It yields the protein CASSFQGRSDGQYF. The chain combines TRBV12-3 or TRBV12-4 with TRBJ2-7; D is perhaps TRBD1 (5 bases). V lost 3 bases to trimming and J lost 9 bases, with 18 bases between them. This CDR3 contains 14 residues.

At least ten counts were recorded for this clonotype. The rearrangement links TRBV5-6 to TRBJ1-5; possible D gene TRBD1, 5 bases. With 3 bases removed from V and 3 bases from J, the gap between germline ends came to 7 bases. The CDR3 extends over 13 amino acids. Germline CDR1 is SGHDT and CDR2 is YYEEEE. This chain's CDR3 is CASSWGVNQPQHF. CDR3 coding DNA: TGTGCCAGCAGCTGGGGGGTCAATCAGCCCCAGCATTTT.

This clonotype was counted ten times or more. The rearrangement joins TRBV10-3 to TRBJ1-2; tentative D call: TRBD1 (6 bases). V gave up 9 bases and J gave up 4 bases, with 18 bases separating them. Germline V gene lookup returns CDR1 ENHRY and CDR2 SYGVKD. This CDR3 contains 14 residues. The CDR3 loop is CAIRRDTDLYGYTF. The CDR3 DNA reads TGTGCCATACGAAGGGACACCGACCTCTATGGCTACACCTTC.

The sample holds many counts of this clonotype. This rearrangement joins TRBV5-1 to TRBJ2-5; 9 bases agree with TRBD1. Germline values: CDR1 SGHRS, CDR2 YFSETQ. V lost 0 bases to trimming and J lost 4 bases; unmatched junction nucleotides: 1. The CDR3 runs to 14 residues. CDR3 residues: CASSLGTGVETQYF. In DNA form, the CDR3 reads TGCGCCAGCAGCTTGGGGACAGGGGTAGAGACCCAGTACTTC.

This clonotype was seen at least ten times. This rearrangement joins TRBV9 to TRBJ2-2; perhaps TRBD2 as D (5 bases). V lost 4 bases and J 4 bases, leaving 17 bases between the germline ends. The germline gives CDR1 SGDLS, CDR2 YYNGEE. There are 16 residues in the CDR3. The CDR3 is CASSNPRGQSTGELFF. The CDR3 DNA sequence: TGTGCCAGCAGCAACCCAAGAGGGCAGAGCACCGGGGAGCTGTTTTTT.

This clonotype was recorded many times. The V call is TRBV20-1, the J call TRBJ2-1; 10 bases are a match to TRBD2. Germline V gene data show CDR1 as DFQATT and CDR2 as SNEGSKA (reference sequence). Germline trimming cut 8 bases from V and 15 bases from J; bases unmatched to any gene: 13. This CDR3 spans 12 amino acids. CDR3 loop: CSSERGGLRPFF. Written as DNA, the CDR3 is TGCAGTTCAGAGCGGGGGGGCCTTCGTCCGTTCTTC.

Many counts were recorded for this clonotype. The genes are TRBV10-2 and TRBJ1-3, with 9 bases lining up with TRBD1. Germline V gene data show CDR1 as WSHSY and CDR2 as SAAADI. V lost 9 bases, J lost 4 bases, and 7 bases stayed unmatched. This CDR3 has 14 amino acids. This CDR3 is CASWTGASGNTIYF. DNA for the CDR3: TGCGCCAGTTGGACAGGGGCTTCGGGAAACACCATATATTTT.

This clonotype was observed at least ten times. A read error is possible here, since a much larger clone lies one base away. The chain carries TRBV5-1 and TRBJ1-1; no clear D. V shed 0 bases and J shed 0 bases, with 6 bases lying between them. CDR3 length: 14 residues. Germline V gene sequence: CDR1 SGHRS, CDR2 YFSETQ. Here the CDR3 DNA reads TGCGCCAGCAGCTTGGCCAAAATGAACACTGAAGCTTTCTTT. Translated: CASSLAKMNTEAFF. The full variable domain, its missing parts supplied by reference TRBV5-1 and TRBJ1-1, is KAGVTQTPRYLIKTRGQQVTLSCSPISGHRSVSWYQQTPGQGLQFLFEYFSETQRNKGNFPGRFSGRQFSNSRSEMNVSTLELGDSALYLCASSLAKMNTEAFFGQGTRLTVV.